This TCR beta chain derives from a study of cytomegalovirus exposure and HLA in healthy donors. This clone was counted a single time. Primers: 60 Vbeta forward and 13 Jbeta reverse. Sequenced by immunoSEQ multiplex PCR; TCRdb stores in-frame clones only, minus some. The data show fewer than 250,000 clones, with about 81% seen just once and approximately 4.8% held by the top ten. The V and J ends lost 7 bases and 4 bases respectively, with 13 bases between them. The germline V gene has CDR1 ENHRY and CDR2 SYGVKD. There are 13 residues in the CDR3. The origin of this receptor is a man aged 25-45 years in good health and CMV-seropositive. The chain employs TRBV10-3 and TRBJ1-2; D gene unclear. Sequencing used PBMCs. CDR3 amino acids: CAITAESSYGYTF. CDR3 DNA sequence: TGTGCCATCACCGCGGAATCGTCCTATGGCTACACCTTC.